This TCR beta chain was found in a study of blood T cells in healthy people across ages. CDR1 is SGHVS and CDR2 is FNYEAQ in the germline V gene. The CDR3 consists of 17 residues. Each donor gave 9.5 to 10 milliliters of peripheral blood. Isolation per sample recovered at least 7 million PBMCs. A second PCR of 7 to 11 cycles used a sample-barcoded 5' primer and a J-beta primer mix. With 12 random nucleotides, a template-switch adaptor tagged each individual cDNA molecule. TCRdb recomputed calls from the 5' RACE reads with MiXCR, one row per CDR3 protein. The sample shows roughly 1,300,000 distinct CDR3 sequences, roughly 59% of them seen only once. General study results and limits: Unknown donor CMV status possibly confounded expanded clonotype changes.

Note on this clonotype: Antigen unknown.

The chain couples TRBV7-6 to TRBJ2-4; 14 bases are shared with TRBD2. The J call is doubtful: the DNA matches TRBJ2-7 better. The sequenced sample was blood. This receptor was taken from a man between 18 and 35 years old in good health. CDR3 bases: TGTGCCAGCAGCTTGAGGGCCTCGACTAGCGGGGGGGACGAGCAGTACTTC. Translating gives CASSLRASTSGGDEQYF.